The TCR beta chain under discussion was sequenced for a study of cytomegalovirus exposure and HLA in healthy donors. The length of the CDR3 is 16 residues. The germline gives CDR1 SGHRS, CDR2 YFSETQ. V dropped 4 bases and J dropped 4 bases, with 18 bases sitting between them. PCR used 60 Vbeta primers and 13 Jbeta primers. Assay used: immunoSEQ multiplex PCR; TCRdb lists only in-frame clones, some missing. Found here are about 200,000 clones, 82% of them singletons; the top ten hold 6%. This TCR was recovered from a man aged 40-49 years in good health and CMV-seropositive. The chain recombines TRBV5-1 with TRBJ2-1, with D tentatively TRBD1 (5 bases). The specimen was PBMCs. CDR3 region: CASSPAKQGIYNEQFF. CDR3 coding DNA: TGCGCCAGCAGCCCGGCCAAGCAGGGAATTTACAATGAGCAGTTCTTC. Drawing the rest from reference TRBV5-1 and TRBJ2-1, the complete variable domain is KAGVTQTPRYLIKTRGQQVTLSCSPISGHRSVSWYQQTPGQGLQFLFEYFSETQRNKGNFPGRFSGRQFSNSRSEMNVSTLELGDSALYLCASSPAKQGIYNEQFFGPGTRLTVL.